This T cell receptor (beta chain) stems from a study of cytomegalovirus exposure and HLA in healthy donors. As for this clone: What it recognizes is unknown.

Vbeta (60) and Jbeta (13) primers were used in the PCR. Per the study methods: An analysis performed later counted about 80 million unique TCR beta chains (roughly 11 million of them shared). TCRdb's table, derived via immunoSEQ multiplex PCR, lists solely in-frame clones and lacks some. V, J and clone size reflect that table, while D and trimming were determined from the DNA. The table shows 100,000 or so clones, with about 82% occurring only once. Study-wide results and caveats: With further analysis later on, most CMV-associated TCR beta chains appeared HLA-restricted. HLA alleles were associated with 16,000 or so TCR beta sequences in a later analysis at 0.05 false discovery rate.

V lost 2 bases and J lost 3, with 6 bases in between. CDR1 KGHSH and CDR2 LQKENI come from the germline V gene. This CDR3 comprises 13 residues. The source material was PBMCs. This chain links TRBV18 with TRBJ2-3; TRBD2 is a possible D gene (5 bases). The TCR was taken from a young man in good health and CMV-seronegative. The CDR3 here is CASSPGLTDTQYF. The CDR3 region has the DNA TGTGCCAGCTCACCAGGACTTACAGATACGCAGTATTTT.